Reported below is one T cell receptor beta chain. Antigen: not known. This sample is part of a study of T cell responses to AZD1222 COVID-19 vaccine. Assay used: immunoSEQ multiplex PCR; TCRdb lists only in-frame clones, some missing. The sample yields about 170,000 clones, 80% to 95% seen once. General study points: Researchers report vaccine-associated CD4 TCRs spanning spike, with dominance at 160-218 and 743-854.

CDR1 and CDR2 from the germline V gene are KGHSH and LQKENI. The CDR3 has 13 residues. Trimming cost V 0 bases and J 2 bases, with 5 bases left between them. The sample consisted of peripheral blood, taken on day 0 of AZD1222 vaccination. The sequence was obtained from an adult in good health. This chain links TRBV18 with TRBJ2-7, with D unresolved. As DNA, the CDR3 is TGTGCCAGCTCACCACCGGGGACCTACGAGCAGTACTTC. Protein: CASSPPGTYEQYF.